The 10 T cell receptor beta chains given below trace back to one sample, sequenced in a study of T cells after yellow fever vaccination. TCRdb re-analysed the 5' RACE reads in MiXCR, keeping a single row per CDR3 protein. The profile shows 300,000 to 400,000 distinct CDR3 sequences, 8.7% of them singletons. The specimen was PBMCs, collected on the day of the first yellow fever vaccination. Receptor source: a man between 18 and 35 years old who received the YFV17D yellow fever vaccine.

This clonotype has a handful of counts. V is TRBV13 and J is TRBJ1-1, with D unclear. The CDR3 is 15 residues long. CDR1 is PRHDT and CDR2 is FYEKMQ in the germline V gene (reference sequence). Trimming removed 5 bases from V and 3 bases from J, with 16 bases in between. The chain's CDR3 is CASSPLINRYTEAFF. The CDR3 coding sequence is TGTGCCAGCAGCCCCCTAATAAATAGGTACACTGAAGCTTTCTTT. Full variable domain (missing parts from reference TRBV13 and TRBJ1-1): AAGVIQSPRHLIKEKRETATLKCYPIPRHDTVYWYQQGPGQDPQFLISFYEKMQSDKGSIPDRFSAQQFSDYHSELNMSSLELGDSALYFCASSPLINRYTEAFFGQGTRLTVV.

This CDR3 reads CASSQVGKNEETQYF. The CDR3 nucleotides are TGCGCCAGCAGCCAAGTCGGGAAAAACGAGGAGACCCAGTACTTC. This rearrangement joins TRBV4-1 to TRBJ2-5; D is perhaps TRBD2 (5 bases). Germline lookup yields CDR1 MGHRA and CDR2 YSYEKL. This CDR3 comprises 15 residues. V was clipped by 1 base and J by 5 bases, with 14 bases between them.

The CDR3 region is CASSSQLGQNYGYTF. CDR3 coding DNA: TGTGCCAGCAGCTCCCAGCTAGGCCAAAACTATGGCTACACCTTC. V gene TRBV7-2 combines with J gene TRBJ1-2; D remains ambiguous. CDR1 and CDR2 from the germline V gene are SGHTA and FQGNSA. The CDR3 is 15 amino acids. Trimming stripped 4 bases from V and 2 bases from J, with 14 bases between.

Many counts were recorded for this clonotype. CDR3 DNA: TGTGCCAGCAGTTTACTCCAGGCAGGCACCCGGCATACGCAGTATTTT. This codes for CASSLLQAGTRHTQYF. The V gene is TRBV27, the J gene TRBJ2-3; D ambiguous. Trimming removed 2 bases at V and 7 bases at J, with 19 bases between. CDR3 length: 16 residues. Germline values: CDR1 MNHEY, CDR2 SMNVEV (reference sequence).

This clonotype came up a few times. V usage is TRBV6-5 and J usage is TRBJ1-1; D unresolved. Germline V gives CDR1 MNHEY, CDR2 SVGAGI. Trimming took off 0 bases at V and 3 bases at J, with 8 bases between the two ends. This CDR3 has 14 amino acids. CDR3 amino acids: CASSYSVWDTEAFF. CDR3 in DNA: TGTGCCAGCAGTTACTCGGTGTGGGACACTGAAGCTTTCTTT.

This clonotype was picked up a small number of times. The V gene is TRBV7-6, the J gene TRBJ2-1, with 9 nucleotides matching TRBD2. The CDR3 runs to 16 residues. Trimming at V came to 6 bases and at J to 5 bases, leaving 11 bases not matched to a gene. The germline gives CDR1 SGHVS, CDR2 FNYEAQ. The CDR3 here is CASSSLAGNNNNEQFF. The CDR3 DNA is TGTGCCAGCAGTTCCCTAGCGGGGAATAATAACAATGAGCAGTTCTTC.

V usage is TRBV5-1 and J usage is TRBJ1-3; D uncertain. CDR1 is SGHRS, CDR2 YFSETQ, per germline. This CDR3 comprises 16 residues. V dropped 4 bases and J dropped 3 bases, with 17 bases sitting between them. DNA of the CDR3: TGCGCCAGCAGCGAAATGGGTTCCAGAGTTGGAAACACCATATATTTT. It specifies CASSEMGSRVGNTIYF. The whole variable domain, filled in from reference TRBV5-1 and TRBJ1-3, reads KAGVTQTPRYLIKTRGQQVTLSCSPISGHRSVSWYQQTPGQGLQFLFEYFSETQRNKGNFPGRFSGRQFSNSRSEMNVSTLELGDSALYLCASSEMGSRVGNTIYFGEGSWLTVV.

There are many counts of this clonotype. This chain connects TRBV5-1 to TRBJ2-1; the D is unclear. The V end lost 1 base, the J end lost 0 bases, and 5 bases lay between the germline ends. The CDR3 extends over 14 amino acids. Per the germline V gene, CDR1 is SGHRS and CDR2 is YFSETQ. The CDR3 loop is CASSLQSSYNEQFF. CDR3 sequence (DNA): TGCGCCAGCAGCTTGCAGAGCTCCTACAATGAGCAGTTCTTC.

V is TRBV27 and J is TRBJ2-1; a possible D gene is TRBD2 (7 bases). Looked up from germline, CDR1 is MNHEY and CDR2 is SMNVEV (reference sequence). V dropped 4 bases and J dropped 5 bases, with 15 bases sitting between them. This CDR3 has 15 residues. The CDR3 DNA reads as TGTGCCAGCAGTTCTGCCGCGGGGGCGAACAATGAGCAGTTCTTC. Residues: CASSSAAGANNEQFF.

The chain combines TRBV9 with TRBJ2-3, with TRBD1 matching over 8 bases. Germline V CDR1 and CDR2: SGDLS, YYNGEE. V shed 3 bases and J 2 bases; nucleotides not matched to a gene: 11. The CDR3 runs to 17 residues. The DNA for the CDR3 is TGTGCCAGCAGCGCCGTCAGGACAGGGCTAAACACAGATACGCAGTATTTT. The encoded protein is CASSAVRTGLNTDTQYF.